The entry that follows covers one TCR beta chain sequence. Method: immunoSEQ multiplex PCR; TCRdb's copy keeps in-frame clones and lacks some. There are about 200,000 clones in the sample; 80% to 90% occur only once, and 3% to 4.5% lies in the top ten. V gave up 6 bases and J gave up 4 bases, with 14 bases separating them. The CDR3 runs to 13 residues. In germline, CDR1 is SQVTM, CDR2 ANQGSEA. These data originate in a study of blood T cell repertoires in COVID-19. The material sequenced was PBMCs or T cells enriched from blood (not recorded which). This clonotype was sampled from a woman aged 40 to 50 with acute COVID-19. The chain carries TRBV29-1 and TRBJ2-3; no clear D gene. The CDR3 sequence: CSVPAGGPDTQYF. CDR3 coding DNA: TGCAGCGTCCCCGCAGGTGGCCCAGATACGCAGTATTTT.